The 6 T cell receptor beta chains below all came from one sample that was sequenced in a study of cytomegalovirus exposure and HLA in healthy donors. Some clones are missing from TCRdb's copy, which holds only in-frame ones; the method was immunoSEQ multiplex PCR. The sample lists approximately 220,000 clones; around nine tenths were seen once. The material sequenced was PBMCs. These receptors were collected from a man aged 18-30 years in good health and CMV-seronegative.

This clone was detected only once. The chain carries TRBV11-2 and TRBJ2-5; D might be TRBD2 (7 bases). The V gene's germline CDR1 is SGHAT and CDR2 FQNNGV. Trimming shortened V by 4 bases and J by 5 bases, and 17 bases separated the two germline ends. The CDR3 is 15 residues long. In nucleotides, the CDR3 is TGTGCCAGCAGCTCCTTGACCGGGGGGCTTGAGACCCAGTACTTC. Protein product: CASSSLTGGLETQYF.

The rearrangement uses TRBV19 and TRBJ1-4; D gene uncertain. Germline V gene lookup returns CDR1 LNHDA and CDR2 SQIVND (reference sequence). The CDR3 contains 12 residues. V lost 7 bases to trimming and J lost 14 bases, with 17 bases between them. The CDR3 DNA reads TGTGCCAGTACCACTAGTGGGGTGCTCCTGTTTTTT. Residues: CASTTSGVLLFF.

The DNA for the CDR3 is TGTGCCAGCAAGTACAGGGGTGAGCAGTTCTTC. This sequence encodes CASKYRGEQFF. The chain couples TRBV19 to TRBJ2-1; 7 nucleotides align to TRBD1. Unmatched junction bases numbered 5, after V lost 9 bases and J lost 9 bases. CDR3 length: 11 amino acids. Germline lookup yields CDR1 LNHDA and CDR2 SQIVND (reference sequence).

The chain joins TRBV10-3 to TRBJ2-5, with TRBD1 identical over 9 bases. Trimming removed 10 bases from V and 0 bases from J; junction bases left unmatched: 6. Germline values: CDR1 ENHRY, CDR2 SYGVKD. CDR3 length equals 14 residues. The DNA for the CDR3 is TGTGCCACCCGGACAGGGGAGTACCAAGAGACCCAGTACTTC. Protein: CATRTGEYQETQYF.

This clone was observed a single time. This chain's CDR3 is CASSQEAQGRGTQYF. The CDR3 DNA reads as TGCGCCAGCAGCCAAGAGGCCCAGGGGAGGGGGACCCAGTACTTC. This chain links TRBV4-1 with TRBJ2-5, with D perhaps matching TRBD2 (7 bases). Germline V gene sequence: CDR1 MGHRA, CDR2 YSYEKL. CDR3 length: 15 amino acids. V lost 0 bases, J lost 7 bases, and 15 bases lay in between.

V gene TRBV10-1 combines with J gene TRBJ2-1; TRBD2 matches 7 bases. CDR3 length: 16 residues. Trimming cost V 2 bases and J 6 bases; bases outside gene matches: 10. Per the germline V gene, CDR1 is WNHNN and CDR2 is SYGVQD (reference sequence). In DNA form, the CDR3 reads TGCGCCAGCAGTGAGATGGGCGGGAGAGGTGCCAATGAGCAGTTCTTC. This encodes CASSEMGGRGANEQFF.